The sequence of this TCR beta chain was determined in a study of neurological immune-mediated disorders. The cDNA came from 5'RACE, which used 10-nucleotide random UMIs. TCRdb ran MiXCR on the 5' RACE reads and lists one entry per CDR3 protein. The sample has 55,000 to 75,000 distinct CDR3 sequences; about 12% are singletons. This clonotype was picked up many times. Germline values: CDR1 SGHRS, CDR2 YFSETQ. V was clipped by 0 bases and J by 4 bases, with 19 bases between them. The CDR3 sequence is 17 residues long. For the unsorted libraries, 2 million PBMCs stored at -80 C served as input. The chain combines TRBV5-1 with TRBJ2-5; a possible D gene is TRBD1 (6 bases). This receptor was identified in an older woman with HTLV-1-associated myelopathy (HAM/TSP). Sequenced sample: PBMCs. The CDR3 region is CASSLGDTLNRGETQYF. CDR3 sequence (DNA): TGCGCCAGCAGCTTGGGGGACACCCTTAACCGGGGAGAGACCCAGTACTTC. The entire variable domain, with the rest obtained from reference TRBV5-1 and TRBJ2-5, is as follows: KAGVTQTPRYLIKTRGQQVTLSCSPISGHRSVSWYQQTPGQGLQFLFEYFSETQRNKGNFPGRFSGRQFSNSRSEMNVSTLELGDSALYLCASSLGDTLNRGETQYFGPGTRLLVL.